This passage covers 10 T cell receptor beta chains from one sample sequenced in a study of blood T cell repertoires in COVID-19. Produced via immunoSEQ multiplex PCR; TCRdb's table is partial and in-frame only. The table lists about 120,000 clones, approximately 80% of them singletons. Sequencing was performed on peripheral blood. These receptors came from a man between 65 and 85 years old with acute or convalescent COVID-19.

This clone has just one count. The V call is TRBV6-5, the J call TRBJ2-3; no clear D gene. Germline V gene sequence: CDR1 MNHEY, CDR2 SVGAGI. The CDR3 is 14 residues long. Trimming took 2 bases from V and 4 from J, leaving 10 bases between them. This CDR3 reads CASSYNTPSDTQYF. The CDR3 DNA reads TGTGCCAGCAGTTACAATACTCCCTCAGATACGCAGTATTTT.

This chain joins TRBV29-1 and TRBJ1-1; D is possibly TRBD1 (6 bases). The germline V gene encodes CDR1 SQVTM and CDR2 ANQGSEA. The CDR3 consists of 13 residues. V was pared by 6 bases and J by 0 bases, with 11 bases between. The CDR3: CSVGGEMNTEAFF. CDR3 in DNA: TGCAGCGTAGGGGGAGAAATGAACACTGAAGCTTTCTTT.

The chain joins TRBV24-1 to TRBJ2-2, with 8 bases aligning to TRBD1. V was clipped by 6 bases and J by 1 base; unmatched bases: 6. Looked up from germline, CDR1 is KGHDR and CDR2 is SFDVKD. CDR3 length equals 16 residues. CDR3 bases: TGTGCCACCAGTTCCGGGACAGGAAAGAACACCGGGGAGCTGTTTTTT. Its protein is CATSSGTGKNTGELFF.

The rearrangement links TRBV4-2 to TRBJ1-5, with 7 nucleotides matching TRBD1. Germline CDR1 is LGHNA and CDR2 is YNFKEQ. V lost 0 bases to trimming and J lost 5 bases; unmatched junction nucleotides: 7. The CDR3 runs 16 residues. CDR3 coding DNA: TGTGCCAGCAGCCAAGATGGCGGCAGGGGGGATCAGCCCCAGCATTTT. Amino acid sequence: CASSQDGGRGDQPQHF.

The CDR3 sequence: CATSRLTLGTGRAEAFF. The CDR3 DNA sequence: TGTGCCACCAGCAGACTTACTTTGGGGACGGGGAGGGCTGAAGCTTTCTTT. This chain joins TRBV15 and TRBJ1-1, with a possible D match to TRBD1 (5 bases). Germline V gives CDR1 LNHNV, CDR2 YYDKDF (reference sequence). The CDR3 is 17 residues long. Trimming stripped 2 bases from V and 6 bases from J, with 22 bases between.

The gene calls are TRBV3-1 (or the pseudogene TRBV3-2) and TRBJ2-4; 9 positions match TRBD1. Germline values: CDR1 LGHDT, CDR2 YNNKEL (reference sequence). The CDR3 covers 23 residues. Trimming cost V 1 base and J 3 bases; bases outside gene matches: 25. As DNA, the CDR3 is TGTGCCAGCAGCCAAGTCTATGAGCGGATTAGGACAGGGGATAATTTAGTCAAAAACATTCAGTACTTC. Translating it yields CASSQVYERIRTGDNLVKNIQYF.

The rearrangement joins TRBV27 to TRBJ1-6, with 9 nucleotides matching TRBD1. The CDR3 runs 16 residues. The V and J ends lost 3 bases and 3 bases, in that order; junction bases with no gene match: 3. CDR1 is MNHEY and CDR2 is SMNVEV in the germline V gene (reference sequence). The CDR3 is CASSFRQGVYNSPLHF. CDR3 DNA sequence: TGTGCCAGCAGTTTTAGACAGGGGGTCTATAATTCACCCCTCCACTTT.

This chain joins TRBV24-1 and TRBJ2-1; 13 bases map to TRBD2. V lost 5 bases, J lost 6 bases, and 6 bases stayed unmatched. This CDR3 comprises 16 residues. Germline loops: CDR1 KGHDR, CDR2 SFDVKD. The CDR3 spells CATSGFGLAGVNEQFF. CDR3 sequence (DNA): TGTGCCACCAGTGGTTTCGGACTAGCGGGAGTCAATGAGCAGTTCTTC.

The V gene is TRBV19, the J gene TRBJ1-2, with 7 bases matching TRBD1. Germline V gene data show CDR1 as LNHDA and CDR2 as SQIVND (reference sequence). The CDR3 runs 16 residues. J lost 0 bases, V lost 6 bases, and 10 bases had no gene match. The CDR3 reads CASSVVGGEANYGYTF. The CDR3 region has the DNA TGTGCCAGTAGCGTCGTAGGGGGCGAAGCTAACTATGGCTACACCTTC. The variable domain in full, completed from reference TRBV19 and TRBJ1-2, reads DGGITQSPKYLFRKEGQNVTLSCEQNLNHDAMYWYRQDPGQGLRLIYYSQIVNDFQKGDIAEGYSVSREKKESFPLTVTSAQKNPTAFYLCASSVVGGEANYGYTFGSGTRLTVV.

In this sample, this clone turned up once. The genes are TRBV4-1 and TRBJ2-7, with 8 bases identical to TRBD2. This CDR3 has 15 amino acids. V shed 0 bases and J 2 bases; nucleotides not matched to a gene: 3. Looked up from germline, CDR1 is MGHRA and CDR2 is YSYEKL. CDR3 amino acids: CASSQEVGGAYEQYF. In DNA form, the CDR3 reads TGCGCCAGCAGCCAAGAAGTCGGGGGGGCCTACGAGCAGTACTTC.